One and the same sample provided the 22 T cell receptor beta chains below, sequenced in a study of blood T cell repertoires in COVID-19. Only in-frame clones appear in the TCRdb table, and some are missing; sequencing was by immunoSEQ multiplex PCR. The sample lists roughly 160,000 clones, around 87% seen once, with over 9% in the top ten. Sequences were obtained from peripheral blood. The source is a woman in her 70s with COVID-19, enrolled during active disease.

The rearrangement links TRBV28 to TRBJ2-1, with D possibly TRBD2 on 5 matching bases. The CDR3 contains 15 residues. Germline CDR1 reads MDHEN; CDR2 reads SYDVKM. Deletions cut 3 bases from V and 1 base from J, with 10 bases between. The CDR3 sequence is CASSFVGKSYNEQFF. Here the CDR3 DNA reads TGTGCCAGCAGTTTTGTCGGGAAATCCTACAATGAGCAGTTCTTC. Complete variable domain (other parts from reference TRBV28 and TRBJ2-1): DVKVTQSSRYLVKRTGEKVFLECVQDMDHENMFWYRQDPGLGLRLIYFSYDVKMKEKGDIPEGYSVSREKKERFSLILESASTNQTSMYLCASSFVGKSYNEQFFGPGTRLTVL.

The chain joins TRBV5-1 to TRBJ2-3, with a possible D match to TRBD2 (6 bases). V gave up 2 bases and J gave up 3 bases, with 10 bases separating them. CDR1 and CDR2 (germline): SGHRS, YFSETQ. This CDR3 region has 14 residues. In nucleotides, the CDR3 is TGCGCCAGCAGCTTTCGGAGGGGAACAGATACGCAGTATTTT. It specifies CASSFRRGTDTQYF.

V is TRBV7-8 and J is TRBJ1-5; 8 positions match TRBD1. The CDR3 length is 17 residues. J was trimmed by 2 bases and V by 4 bases; bases with no gene match: 10. CDR1 SGHVS and CDR2 FQNEAQ come from the germline V gene. CDR3 region: CASSSVGTGRRNQPQHF. For the CDR3, the DNA is TGTGCCAGCAGCTCCGTGGGGACAGGCCGCCGCAATCAGCCCCAGCATTTT. Drawing the rest from reference TRBV7-8 and TRBJ1-5, the complete variable domain is GAGVSQSPRYKVAKRGQDVALRCDPISGHVSLFWYQQALGQGPEFLTYFQNEAQLDKSGLPSDRFFAERPEGSVSTLKIQRTQQEDSAVYLCASSSVGTGRRNQPQHFGDGTRLSIL.

The J gene is TRBJ2-2, the V gene TRBV4-2; D ambiguous. From germline, CDR1 is LGHNA and CDR2 YNFKEQ. Trimming cost V 3 bases and J 0 bases, with 8 bases left between them. The length of the CDR3 is 15 residues. This CDR3 is CASSQPGANTGELFF. CDR3 DNA: TGTGCCAGCAGCCAGCCGGGTGCGAACACCGGGGAGCTGTTTTTT.

This chain joins TRBV15 and TRBJ1-4; TRBD1 matches at 9 bases. The trim removed 4 bases at V and 7 bases at J, leaving 4 bases unmatched. The CDR3 length is 14 residues. Germline CDR1 is LNHNV and CDR2 is YYDKDF (reference sequence). CDR3: CATSTRTGVEKLFF. Here the CDR3 DNA reads TGTGCCACCAGCACTCGGACAGGGGTTGAAAAACTGTTTTTT.

The chain recombines TRBV5-1 with TRBJ2-4; 8 nucleotides align to TRBD2. The CDR3 has 15 amino acids. Germline V gene sequence: CDR1 SGHRS, CDR2 YFSETQ. The V segment lost 0 bases and the J segment 3 bases; nucleotides outside the gene matches: 2. The CDR3 region is CASSLGGLGKNIQYF. The CDR3 DNA follows: TGCGCCAGCAGCTTGGGGGGACTAGGCAAAAACATTCAGTACTTC.

This chain connects TRBV7-2 to TRBJ2-5, with 7 bases that match TRBD1. The CDR3 totals 16 residues. Per germline, CDR1 SGHTA and CDR2 FQGNSA. Trimming cost V 0 bases and J 1 base; bases outside gene matches: 5. The CDR3 DNA is TGTGCCAGCAGCTTAGCTGGTACAGGGGTCCAAGAGACCCAGTACTTC. It is translated as CASSLAGTGVQETQYF.

This rearrangement joins TRBV30 to TRBJ1-1; D is possibly TRBD1 (5 bases). There are 13 residues in the CDR3. Between the trimmed V and J ends, which lost 5 bases and 5 bases, there was a span of 15 bases. Germline CDR1 reads GTSNPN; CDR2 reads SVGIG (reference sequence). The CDR3 reads CAWVVRGGTEAFF. Written as DNA, the CDR3 is TGTGCCTGGGTCGTCCGGGGGGGGACTGAAGCTTTCTTT.

The chain recombines TRBV12-3 or TRBV12-4 with TRBJ2-2; D gene uncertain. The germline V and J ends were trimmed by 2 bases and 6 bases, with 4 bases remaining between them. The CDR3 totals 12 residues. The CDR3 DNA follows: TGTGCCAGCAGTTTAAGCTCCGGGGAGCTGTTTTTT. It codes for CASSLSSGELFF.

The chain recombines TRBV6-1 with TRBJ1-5; no clear D gene. Germline V lookup: CDR1 MNHNS, CDR2 SASEGT. The CDR3 runs 13 residues. The V end was cut by 3 bases, the J end by 6 bases, with 9 bases between. The DNA for the CDR3 is TGTGCCAGCAGTGACAGGATCCGTCAGCCCCAGCATTTT. Translated, it gives CASSDRIRQPQHF.

The V and J genes are TRBV6-1 and TRBJ2-3, with 8 positions matching TRBD2. The ends lost 1 base at V and 4 bases at J; junction bases unmatched: 4. CDR1 MNHNS and CDR2 SASEGT come from the germline V gene. The CDR3 is 15 residues long. The CDR3 DNA sequence: TGTGCCAGCAGTGAAGAAGCTAGCGGGTCAGATACGCAGTATTTT. Protein product: CASSEEASGSDTQYF.

The gene calls are TRBV12-3 or TRBV12-4 and TRBJ1-6, with D possibly matching TRBD1 (5 bases). V lost 6 bases and J 11 bases, leaving 11 bases between the germline ends. This CDR3 has 12 residues. The CDR3 coding sequence is TGTGCCAGCAGCCGGGGGGGTGCACCCCTCCACTTT. As protein: CASSRGGAPLHF.

The chain has TRBV5-1 and TRBJ2-1; 7 bases align to TRBD1. The germline gives CDR1 SGHRS, CDR2 YFSETQ. Germline trimming cut 1 base from V and 8 bases from J; bases unmatched to any gene: 9. This CDR3 is 15 amino acids long. The CDR3 bases are TGCGCCAGCAGCTTGAGAGGGGGCGGATTGGATGAGCAGTTCTTC. Protein product: CASSLRGGGLDEQFF.

The V gene is TRBV5-1, the J gene TRBJ2-5, with a weak D call TRBD2 (6 bases). Deletions cut 4 bases from V and 1 base from J, with 14 bases between. Germline V gene lookup returns CDR1 SGHRS and CDR2 YFSETQ. CDR3 length: 15 amino acids. The CDR3 DNA reads as TGCGCCAGCAGCACCGCACCGGGACTCCAAGAGACCCAGTACTTC. Translation gives CASSTAPGLQETQYF. Based on the CDR3 plus reference TRBV5-1 and TRBJ2-5, the full variable domain is KAGVTQTPRYLIKTRGQQVTLSCSPISGHRSVSWYQQTPGQGLQFLFEYFSETQRNKGNFPGRFSGRQFSNSRSEMNVSTLELGDSALYLCASSTAPGLQETQYFGPGTRLLVL.

V and J are TRBV5-5 and TRBJ2-1; TRBD2 aligns across 14 bases. Germline CDR1 SGHKS, CDR2 YYEKEE (reference sequence). The ends lost 4 bases at V and 7 bases at J; junction bases unmatched: 7. The CDR3 covers 16 residues. The chain's CDR3 is CASSGGLAGGGNEQFF. In DNA form, the CDR3 reads TGTGCCAGCAGCGGCGGACTAGCGGGGGGAGGGAATGAGCAGTTCTTC.

The V and J genes are TRBV11-1 and TRBJ1-6; the D gene is possibly TRBD1 (5 bases). Germline V gene lookup returns CDR1 SGHAT and CDR2 FQDESV (reference sequence). This CDR3 has 16 residues. V was cut by 5 bases and J by 9 bases, with 20 bases left in between. CDR3 amino acids: CASSPRGRGMASPLHF. The CDR3 DNA reads TGTGCCAGCAGCCCTCGGGGGAGAGGGATGGCTTCACCCCTCCACTTT.

This clone was seen only a few times. The V gene is TRBV11-2, the J gene TRBJ1-2; the D is unclear. Germline V lookup: CDR1 SGHAT, CDR2 FQNNGV. Trimming removed 1 base at V and 1 base at J, with 16 bases between. The CDR3 has 17 amino acids. The CDR3 sequence: CASSLGEWWGNNYGYTF. The CDR3 DNA is TGTGCCAGCAGCTTAGGGGAGTGGTGGGGAAATAACTATGGCTACACCTTC.

The V call is TRBV30, the J call TRBJ2-7; TRBD1 aligns across 7 bases. The V gene's germline CDR1 is GTSNPN and CDR2 SVGIG (reference sequence). The CDR3 loop spans 15 amino acids. V trimming: 7 bases; J trimming: 3 bases; junction bases outside the gene matches: 15. The CDR3 coding sequence is TGTGCCTATCGAGGGGGCCTAGGAAACGTCTACGAGCAGTACTTC. It specifies CAYRGGLGNVYEQYF.

CDR3: CASSLLGLAGIADTQYF. Here the CDR3 DNA reads TGTGCCAGCAGCTTGTTGGGACTAGCGGGGATCGCAGATACGCAGTATTTT. This chain connects TRBV7-2 to TRBJ2-3; 13 bases agree with TRBD2. The CDR3 is 17 amino acids. The V and J ends lost 3 bases and 4 bases, in that order; junction bases with no gene match: 7. CDR1 and CDR2 from the germline V gene are SGHTA and FQGNSA.

The rearrangement joins TRBV2 to TRBJ2-7, with D maybe TRBD2 (7 bases). Between the trimmed V and J ends, which lost 8 bases and 0 bases, there was a span of 14 bases. The CDR3 is 14 amino acids. CDR1 is SNHLY and CDR2 is FYNNEI in the germline V gene. Written as DNA, the CDR3 is TGTGCCAGCGAGGCGGGGGCGCCCTCCTACGAGCAGTACTTC. Its translation is CASEAGAPSYEQYF.

V gene TRBV7-2 combines with J gene TRBJ1-1; the D gene is possibly TRBD1 (6 bases). V was trimmed by 5 bases and J by 7 bases, leaving 14 bases between them. The length of the CDR3 is 13 residues. Germline V CDR1 and CDR2: SGHTA, FQGNSA. CDR3: CASSGAGVSEAFF. As DNA, the CDR3 is TGTGCCAGCAGCGGTGCAGGGGTAAGTGAAGCTTTCTTT.

The CDR3 sequence: CASSYGGPGEGTEAFF. The CDR3 DNA sequence: TGTGCCAGCAGTTACGGAGGTCCGGGGGAGGGCACTGAAGCTTTCTTT. This sequence joins TRBV6-6 and TRBJ1-1; D may be TRBD1 (5 bases). Per germline, CDR1 MNHNY and CDR2 SVGAGI (reference sequence). The CDR3 has 16 amino acids. Trimming removed 2 bases from V and 4 bases from J, with 17 bases in between.